The 27 T cell receptor beta chains given below trace back to one sample, sequenced in a study of blood T cell repertoires in COVID-19. Profiled with immunoSEQ multiplex PCR; TCRdb holds only in-frame clones, not every one. The sample holds 100,000 to 120,000 clones; 71% are singletons and the top ten take 1.5% to 2%. Sequenced input: peripheral blood. These receptor sequences come from a woman in her thirties or forties with acute or convalescent COVID-19.

This clone was detected once. This chain joins TRBV7-2 and TRBJ2-3; 9 bases fit TRBD1. Trimming removed 4 bases from V and 4 bases from J; junction bases left unmatched: 3. Germline-derived CDR1 and CDR2 are SGHTA and FQGNSA. The CDR3 contains 14 residues. The CDR3: CASSSWTGADTQYF. In DNA, the CDR3 is TGTGCCAGCAGCTCTTGGACAGGGGCAGATACGCAGTATTTT. Supplemented by reference TRBV7-2 and TRBJ2-3, the full variable domain reads GAGVSQSPSNKVTEKGKDVELRCDPISGHTALYWYRQSLGQGLEFLIYFQGNSAPDKSGLPSDRFSAERTGGSVSTLTIQRTQQEDSAVYLCASSSWTGADTQYFGPGTRLTVL.

The chain joins TRBV5-4 to TRBJ2-2; D is undetermined. Trimming took off 3 bases at V and 6 bases at J, with 18 bases between the two ends. The V gene's germline CDR1 is SGHNT and CDR2 YYREEE (reference sequence). The CDR3 extends over 16 amino acids. CDR3 coding DNA: TGTGCCAGCAGCTCGGTTCGGTCGAGGTTTTCCGGGGAGCTGTTTTTT. Translation gives CASSSVRSRFSGELFF.

A single count supports this clone. The rearrangement links TRBV4-3 to TRBJ1-2; unclear D gene. V gave up 1 base and J gave up 2 bases, with 14 bases separating them. The CDR3 runs 16 residues. Germline V gene data show CDR1 as LGHNA and CDR2 as YSLEER. The CDR3 loop is CASSQGGGSFNYGYTF. The CDR3 nucleotides are TGCGCCAGCAGCCAAGGAGGTGGGAGCTTCAACTATGGCTACACCTTC.

This clone was observed many times. Other DNA sequences within the sample encode an identical CDR3. V is TRBV4-3 and J is TRBJ1-6, with D maybe TRBD1 (6 bases). This CDR3 spans 15 amino acids. V gave up 3 bases and J gave up 5 bases, with 11 bases separating them. Germline V lookup: CDR1 LGHNA, CDR2 YSLEER. The CDR3 is CASSQTTGNNSPLHF. CDR3 DNA sequence: TGCGCCAGCAGCCAGACTACAGGGAATAATTCACCCCTCCACTTT.

The chain recombines TRBV6-5 with TRBJ1-5; 7 bases map to TRBD1. Trimming took 6 bases from V and 5 from J; bases not matched to a gene: 7. The CDR3 covers 14 residues. Germline values: CDR1 MNHEY, CDR2 SVGAGI. CDR3 amino acids: CASRLRGRDQPQHF. For the CDR3, the DNA is TGTGCCAGCAGGTTAAGGGGGCGCGATCAGCCCCAGCATTTT.

The chain employs TRBV19 and TRBJ1-1, with TRBD1 identical over 7 bases. CDR1 is LNHDA, CDR2 SQIVND, per germline (reference sequence). The CDR3 has 15 amino acids. J gave up 4 bases and V 4 bases, and 9 bases lay outside the gene matches. The CDR3 DNA follows: TGTGCCAGTAGTACGGCAGGGGGATCTAGCACTGAAGCTTTCTTT. It specifies CASSTAGGSSTEAFF.

J is TRBJ2-5 and V is TRBV14; a possible D gene is TRBD2 (5 bases). The V gene lost 1 base and the J gene lost 7 bases, with 7 bases spanning the gap. CDR3 length equals 12 residues. From germline, CDR1 is SGHDN and CDR2 FVKESK. CDR3 in amino acids: CASSQVEGTQYF. The DNA for the CDR3 is TGTGCCAGCAGCCAAGTAGAGGGGACCCAGTACTTC.

The rearrangement joins TRBV10-3 to TRBJ1-6, with 7 bases that match TRBD1. Germline CDR1 reads ENHRY; CDR2 reads SYGVKD. The CDR3 is 15 residues long. Losses at the gene ends were 4 bases for V and 5 bases for J; bases not matched to a gene: 5. CDR3 residues: CAISVGDRDNSPLHF. In DNA form, the CDR3 reads TGTGCCATCAGTGTAGGAGACAGGGATAATTCACCCCTCCACTTT.

This clone was recorded only once. The rearrangement joins TRBV7-2 to TRBJ1-5, with 7 bases aligning to TRBD1. This CDR3 region has 14 residues. V shed 1 base, J shed 6 bases, and the junction held 3 bases outside the gene matches. Germline CDR1 and CDR2: SGHTA and FQGNSA. The CDR3 protein is CASSLGTGPQPQHF. Written as DNA, the CDR3 is TGTGCCAGCAGCTTAGGGACAGGACCTCAGCCCCAGCATTTT. Variable domain in full (rest from reference TRBV7-2 and TRBJ1-5): GAGVSQSPSNKVTEKGKDVELRCDPISGHTALYWYRQSLGQGLEFLIYFQGNSAPDKSGLPSDRFSAERTGGSVSTLTIQRTQQEDSAVYLCASSLGTGPQPQHFGDGTRLSIL.

The chain carries TRBV10-3 and TRBJ2-7; D perhaps matches TRBD1 (5 bases). V was cut by 3 bases and J by 6 bases, with 12 bases left in between. The CDR3 spans 13 residues. Germline V lookup: CDR1 ENHRY, CDR2 SYGVKD. The CDR3 DNA sequence: TGTGCCATCAGTGAAAAGGGGTTAGGCGAGCAGTACTTC. Amino acid sequence: CAISEKGLGEQYF.

The J gene is TRBJ2-1, the V gene TRBV29-1, with D unresolved. V lost 6 bases and J 7 bases, leaving 10 bases between the germline ends. Germline lookup yields CDR1 SQVTM and CDR2 ANQGSEA. The CDR3 has 11 amino acids. CDR3 loop: CSVASFNEQFF. The CDR3, as DNA: TGCAGCGTCGCGTCTTTTAATGAGCAGTTCTTC.

V is TRBV18 and J is TRBJ2-2; 14 bases line up with TRBD2. The CDR3 length is 18 residues. CDR1 is KGHSH, CDR2 LQKENI, per germline. Trimming took 6 bases from V and 4 from J; bases not matched to a gene: 10. CDR3 nucleotide sequence: TGTGCCAGCTCCCCGACTAGCGGGGGGGCCAAGTTCACCGGGGAGCTGTTTTTT. Encoded protein: CASSPTSGGAKFTGELFF.

J is TRBJ1-1 and V is TRBV28; TRBD1 agrees at 8 bases. V dropped 2 bases and J dropped 6; count of bases not matched to a gene: 5. Germline lookup yields CDR1 MDHEN and CDR2 SYDVKM. The length of the CDR3 is 14 residues. The CDR3 loop reads CASSLLGQGAEAFF. For the CDR3, the DNA is TGTGCCAGCAGTTTACTAGGACAGGGTGCTGAAGCTTTCTTT.

The chain has TRBV11-2 and TRBJ1-2, with D possibly matching TRBD1 (6 bases). Germline loops: CDR1 SGHAT, CDR2 FQNNGV. The length of the CDR3 is 15 residues. Trimming removed 1 base from V and 4 bases from J, with 13 bases in between. CDR3 sequence (DNA): TGTGCCAGCAGCTTAGGGAACAGGGCCTTCTATGGCTACACCTTC. This sequence encodes CASSLGNRAFYGYTF.

This clone has just a few counts. The CDR3 protein is CASSLGGGNTGELFF. DNA of the CDR3: TGTGCCAGCAGCTTAGGCGGGGGGAACACCGGGGAGCTGTTTTTT. V usage is TRBV11-3 and J usage is TRBJ2-2; 7 bases agree with TRBD2. The J segment lost 1 base and the V segment lost 1 base, leaving 0 bases of the junction unmatched. The CDR3 runs to 15 residues. Per the germline V gene, CDR1 is SGHNT and CDR2 is YENEEA.

This clone was counted a few times. The rearrangement joins TRBV28 to TRBJ1-2; TRBD1 aligns across 7 bases. The CDR3 totals 17 residues. Losses at the gene ends were 5 bases for V and 2 bases for J; bases not matched to a gene: 14. The germline V gene has CDR1 MDHEN and CDR2 SYDVKM. CDR3 loop: CASSPLATGRINYGYTF. CDR3 sequence (DNA): TGTGCCAGCAGTCCCCTGGCGACAGGGAGAATAAACTATGGCTACACCTTC.

The genes are TRBV10-2 and TRBJ1-5; D might be TRBD1 (5 bases). This CDR3 has 15 residues. V dropped 0 bases and J dropped 5 bases, with 11 bases sitting between them. Germline CDR1 reads WSHSY; CDR2 reads SAAADI. The CDR3, as DNA: TGCGCCAGCAGTGAGTCCCAGGGAGGGTATCAGCCCCAGCATTTT. Translation gives CASSESQGGYQPQHF.

The rearrangement uses TRBV4-1 and TRBJ2-5; D might be TRBD2 (5 bases). CDR1 MGHRA and CDR2 YSYEKL come from the germline V gene. CDR3 length: 13 amino acids. V lost 3 bases, J lost 5 bases, and 10 bases lay in between. CDR3 in DNA: TGCGCCAGCAGCCAGGGAGAATACGAGACCCAGTACTTC. It encodes CASSQGEYETQYF.

This chain links TRBV5-1 with TRBJ2-5; D is possibly TRBD1 (5 bases). Trimming stripped 6 bases from V and 2 bases from J, with 11 bases between. The CDR3 runs 13 residues. The V gene's germline CDR1 is SGHRS and CDR2 YFSETQ. CDR3 coding DNA: TGCGCCAGCACCCCTCAGGGACAAGAGACCCAGTACTTC. Its translation: CASTPQGQETQYF.

The chain has TRBV7-2 and TRBJ1-3; possible D gene TRBD1, 6 bases. This CDR3 comprises 17 residues. Germline V CDR1 and CDR2: SGHTA, FQGNSA. With 3 bases removed from V and 0 bases from J, the gap between germline ends came to 15 bases. Here the CDR3 reads CASSFQGWGTSGNTIYF. For the CDR3, the DNA is TGTGCCAGCAGCTTTCAGGGGTGGGGTACCTCTGGAAACACCATATATTTT.

The gene calls are TRBV5-1 and TRBJ2-7, with 9 bases that match TRBD2. This CDR3 comprises 15 residues. With 4 bases clipped from V and 2 bases from J, the junction kept 7 bases outside the gene matches. Germline values: CDR1 SGHRS, CDR2 YFSETQ. The CDR3 DNA sequence: TGCGCCAGCAGCACCGGACTAGCGCAAGCCTACGAGCAGTACTTC. It translates to CASSTGLAQAYEQYF.

The V call is TRBV7-3, the J call TRBJ1-5, with TRBD1 matching over 8 bases. This CDR3 is 18 amino acids long. The V gene's germline CDR1 is SGHTA and CDR2 FQGTGA. Trimming at V came to 2 bases and at J to 3 bases, leaving 12 bases not matched to a gene. CDR3 amino acids: CASSLGYQGARNNQPQHF. CDR3 nucleotides: TGTGCCAGCAGCTTAGGGTACCAGGGGGCGAGGAACAATCAGCCCCAGCATTTT.

The rearrangement uses TRBV29-1 and TRBJ1-1; D is unresolved. CDR3 length: 12 residues. The V gene lost 8 bases and the J gene lost 1 base, with 11 bases spanning the gap. CDR1 is SQVTM, CDR2 ANQGSEA, per germline. As DNA, the CDR3 is TGCAGCACACTGGAGGGGAACACTGAAGCTTTCTTT. This translates into CSTLEGNTEAFF.

Only a few counts were recorded for this clone. The chain uses TRBV5-1 and TRBJ2-5; 7 bases are shared with TRBD1. CDR1 and CDR2 from the germline V gene are SGHRS and YFSETQ. The CDR3 is 15 amino acids. Unmatched junction bases numbered 2, after V lost 0 bases and J lost 0 bases. The chain's CDR3 is CASSLADRDQETQYF. For the CDR3, the DNA is TGCGCCAGCAGCTTGGCCGACAGGGACCAAGAGACCCAGTACTTC.

The chain recombines TRBV28 with TRBJ1-1; 9 positions match TRBD1. The CDR3 is made up of 13 amino acids. Germline V gene sequence: CDR1 MDHEN, CDR2 SYDVKM. V gave up 4 bases and J gave up 6 bases; unmatched junction bases: 3. The chain's CDR3 is CASSSTGGSEAFF. CDR3 in DNA: TGTGCCAGCAGTTCGACAGGGGGGTCTGAAGCTTTCTTT.

This chain links TRBV24-1 with TRBJ2-3, with TRBD1 matching over 8 bases. The CDR3 contains 16 residues. Germline-derived CDR1 and CDR2 are KGHDR and SFDVKD. With 0 bases clipped from V and 4 bases from J, the junction kept 5 bases outside the gene matches. The CDR3 here is CATSDLLAGGPDTQYF. The CDR3 DNA is TGTGCCACCAGTGATTTGCTAGCAGGGGGCCCAGATACGCAGTATTTT.

The rearrangement uses TRBV28 and TRBJ1-6, with a weak D call TRBD1 (6 bases). The CDR3 has 14 amino acids. The germline gives CDR1 MDHEN, CDR2 SYDVKM. The V end lost 2 bases, the J end lost 8 bases, and 10 bases lay between the germline ends. CDR3 amino acids: CASSLRNRDSPLHF. The CDR3 region has the DNA TGTGCCAGCAGTTTACGGAACAGGGATTCACCCCTCCACTTT.